These T cell receptor beta chains were read from a single sample in a study of blood T cell repertoires in COVID-19. Assay used: immunoSEQ multiplex PCR; TCRdb lists only in-frame clones, some missing. The sample holds more than 200,000 clones; approximately 80% are singletons and the top ten take 27%. The sample taken for sequencing was peripheral blood. The receptors here all came from a man in his forties or fifties with acute or convalescent COVID-19. CDR3s include the opening cysteine and the closing phenylalanine or tryptophan. A D gene is named only where the DNA matches it firmly. Not all rows give a size; the values are once, few, many and, for expanded clones, a class.

J	D	size	V	length	CDR3	DNA
TRBJ2-3	TRBD1	few	TRBV29-1	13	CSVDRVGTDTQYF	TGCAGCGTAGACAGGGTGGGGACAGATACGCAGTATTTT
TRBJ1-6	TRBD1	-	TRBV7-2	16	CASSPRQGAYNSPLHF	TGTGCCAGCAGCCCCAGACAGGGGGCATATAATTCACCCCTCCACTTT
TRBJ2-7	TRBD2	-	TRBV9	16	CASSGGVREGSYEQYF	TGTGCCAGCAGCGGCGGGGTGCGGGAGGGATCCTACGAGCAGTACTTC
TRBJ1-1	-	few	TRBV5-5	13	CASSFEVNTEAFF	TGTGCCAGCAGCTTCGAGGTGAACACTGAAGCTTTCTTT
TRBJ2-1	-	-	TRBV7-6	15	CASSPDSRVYNEQFF	TGTGCCAGCAGCCCAGACTCCCGGGTGTACAATGAGCAGTTCTTC
TRBJ2-5	TRBD2	-	TRBV10-3	13	CAISDGGVETQYF	TGTGCCATCAGTGATGGGGGGGTGGAGACCCAGTACTTC
TRBJ2-7	TRBD2	few	TRBV10-2	14	CASSRGLEFYEQYF	TGCGCCAGCAGTAGGGGACTAGAGTTTTACGAGCAGTACTTC
TRBJ1-1	-	-	TRBV4-2	16	CASSQAVGQVATEAFF	TGTGCCAGCAGCCAAGCAGTGGGGCAGGTAGCCACTGAAGCTTTCTTT
TRBJ1-1	-	-	TRBV6-4	13	CASSDSRDTEAFF	TGTGCCAGCAGTGACTCGAGGGACACTGAAGCTTTCTTT
TRBJ1-2	-	-	TRBV10-2	12	CASRVDEVGYTF	TGCGCCAGCAGGGTTGACGAGGTCGGCTACACCTTC
TRBJ1-1	-	-	TRBV6-2/TRBV6-3	17	CASSYSQRGGENTEAFF	TGTGCCAGCAGTTACTCGCAGAGGGGGGGGGAGAACACTGAAGCTTTCTTT
TRBJ2-7	-	once	TRBV30	13	CAWKLSGFYEQYF	TGTGCCTGGAAACTTAGCGGTTTCTACGAGCAGTACTTC
TRBJ1-5	-	-	TRBV2	15	CASSGEGRRDQPQHF	TGTGCCAGCAGTGGGGAAGGTAGGAGGGATCAGCCCCAGCATTTT
TRBJ2-2	-	-	TRBV11-3	15	CASSPVTGHPGELFF	TGTGCCAGCAGCCCCGTGACAGGCCACCCCGGGGAGCTGTTTTTT
TRBJ1-2	-	-	TRBV4-3	14	CASSQDVTGDGYTF	TGCGCCAGCAGCCAAGATGTAACGGGAGATGGCTACACCTTC
TRBJ1-4	TRBD1	-	TRBV5-1	14	CASSLDRENEKLFF	TGCGCCAGCAGCCTGGACAGGGAGAATGAAAAACTGTTTTTT
TRBJ1-1	-	-	TRBV30	12	CAWSPYSEAAFF	TGTGCCTGGAGTCCGTACTCGGAGGCAGCTTTCTTT
TRBJ1-5	-	few	TRBV19	16	CASSIVIGRSNQPQHF	TGTGCCAGTAGTATAGTAATTGGCAGGAGCAATCAGCCCCAGCATTTT
TRBJ2-7	-	-	TRBV11-2	12	CASSLGSYEQYF	TGTGCCAGCAGCTTAGGGAGCTACGAGCAGTACTTC
TRBJ2-7	TRBD2	few	TRBV3-1/TRBV3-2	17	CASSQRFGLVSSYEQYF	TGTGCCAGCAGCCAACGGTTCGGACTAGTGAGCTCCTACGAGCAGTACTTC
TRBJ2-1	TRBD2	-	TRBV9	15	CASSVTSGSYNEQFF	TGTGCCAGCAGCGTTACTAGCGGCTCCTACAATGAGCAGTTCTTC
TRBJ1-6	-	-	TRBV5-4	13	CASSLDLNSPLHF	TGTGCCAGCAGCTTGGACCTAAATTCACCCCTCCACTTT
TRBJ2-2	TRBD1	-	TRBV9	17	CASSPRGTGGNTGELFF	TGTGCCAGCAGCCCTAGAGGGACAGGGGGGAACACCGGGGAGCTGTTTTTT
TRBJ2-2	-	-	TRBV6-5	13	CASSQTNTGELFF	TGTGCCAGCTCCCAGACGAACACCGGGGAGCTGTTTTTT
TRBJ2-2	TRBD1	-	TRBV30	15	CAWSVQGQGPGELFF	TGTGCCTGGAGTGTACAGGGACAGGGCCCCGGGGAGCTGTTTTTT
TRBJ2-7	-	-	TRBV27	14	CASRLTRASYEQYF	TGTGCCAGCAGATTGACCAGGGCTTCCTACGAGCAGTACTTC
TRBJ1-2	-	-	TRBV30	16	CAWSPAPVSGNYGYTF	TGTGCCTGGAGCCCGGCGCCCGTGTCAGGGAACTATGGCTACACCTTC
TRBJ2-2	TRBD2	-	TRBV4-1	18	CASSHSPIAGGETGELFF	TGCGCCAGCAGCCACTCTCCGATAGCGGGTGGGGAAACCGGGGAGCTGTTTTTT
TRBJ1-1	-	-	TRBV7-3	14	CASSFRVKNTEAFF	TGTGCCAGCAGCTTCCGGGTCAAGAACACTGAAGCTTTCTTT
TRBJ1-5	TRBD1	-	TRBV19	14	CASSMTGINQPQHF	TGTGCCAGTAGTATGACAGGGATCAATCAGCCCCAGCATTTT
TRBJ1-1	-	many	TRBV5-1	14	CASSLAGGNPEAFF	TGCGCCAGCAGCTTGGCCGGGGGAAATCCTGAAGCTTTCTTT
TRBJ2-7	-	-	TRBV11-2	12	CASSLKGGEQYF	TGTGCCAGCAGCTTGAAAGGGGGCGAGCAGTACTTC
TRBJ2-2	TRBD1	-	TRBV19	16	CASSLPPGQRTGELFF	TGTGCCAGTAGCCTCCCACCGGGACAGCGGACCGGGGAGCTGTTTTTT
TRBJ2-7	-	-	TRBV25-1	12	CASSGNRVGQYF	TGTGCCAGCAGTGGGAACAGGGTGGGGCAGTACTTC
TRBJ2-3	TRBD2	few	TRBV28	15	CASSVTGGPKDTQYF	TGTGCCAGCAGTGTGACGGGAGGGCCAAAAGATACGCAGTATTTT
TRBJ1-1	-	once	TRBV20-1	10	CSALRFEAFF	TGCAGTGCCCTACGATTTGAAGCTTTCTTT
TRBJ1-2	-	-	TRBV29-1	11	CSVGGVYGYTF	TGCAGCGTGGGAGGGGTCTATGGCTACACCTTC
TRBJ1-3	-	-	TRBV4-1	16	CASSQGGHAFGNTIYF	TGCGCCAGCAGCCAAGGTGGGCACGCTTTCGGAAACACCATATATTTT
TRBJ2-1	TRBD1	-	TRBV7-6	18	CASSLGAAGTGGYNEQFF	TGTGCCAGCAGCTTAGGGGCCGCTGGGACAGGGGGCTACAATGAGCAGTTCTTC
TRBJ2-1	TRBD2	-	TRBV2	12	CASTTGTSRQFF	TGTGCCAGCACCACCGGGACTAGCAGGCAGTTCTTC
TRBJ2-7	-	-	TRBV6-5	15	CASSRSLEKDYEQYF	TGTGCCAGCAGCCGTAGTCTAGAAAAGGACTACGAGCAGTACTTC
TRBJ2-2	-	-	TRBV7-6	13	CAVGGRNTGELFF	TGTGCCGTAGGAGGGCGCAACACCGGGGAGCTGTTTTTT